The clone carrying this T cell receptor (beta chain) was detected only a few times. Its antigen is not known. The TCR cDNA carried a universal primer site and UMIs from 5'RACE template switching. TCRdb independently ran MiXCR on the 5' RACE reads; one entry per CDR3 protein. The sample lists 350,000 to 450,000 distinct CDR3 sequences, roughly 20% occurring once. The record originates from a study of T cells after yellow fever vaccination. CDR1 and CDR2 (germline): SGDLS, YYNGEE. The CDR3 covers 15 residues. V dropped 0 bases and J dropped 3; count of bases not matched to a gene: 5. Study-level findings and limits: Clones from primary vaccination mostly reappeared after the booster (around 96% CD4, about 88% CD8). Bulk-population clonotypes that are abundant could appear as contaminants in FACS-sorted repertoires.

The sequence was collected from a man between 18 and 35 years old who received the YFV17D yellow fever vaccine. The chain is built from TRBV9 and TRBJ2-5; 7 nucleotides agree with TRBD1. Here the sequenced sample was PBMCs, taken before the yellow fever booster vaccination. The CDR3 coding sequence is TGTGCCAGCAGCGTAGCACAGGGGAATAAAGAGACCCAGTACTTC. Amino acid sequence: CASSVAQGNKETQYF.